The next 11 T cell receptor beta chains were all read from a single sample in a study of identical twins. TCRdb re-analysed the 5' RACE reads in MiXCR, keeping a single row per CDR3 protein. Altogether around 240,000 distinct CDR3 sequences are present, roughly 7% being singletons, with the ten largest covering roughly 3.6%. The data were also submitted as part of a second study, on yellow fever vaccine responses in identical twins.

Sequenced material: memory (CD45RO+) T cells sorted from blood. These receptors were obtained from a woman aged 18-35 years in good health.

The chain combines TRBV20-1 with TRBJ1-6, with D maybe TRBD1 (5 bases). The CDR3 is 14 residues long. V dropped 4 bases and J dropped 7 bases, with 14 bases sitting between them. Germline lookup yields CDR1 DFQATT and CDR2 SNEGSKA (reference sequence). For the CDR3, the DNA is TGCAGTGCTATGGACGGGGGAGGCAATTCACCCCTCCACTTT. Translation: CSAMDGGGNSPLHF.

In this sample, this clonotype turned up many times. V gene TRBV27 combines with J gene TRBJ2-1; the D is unclear. CDR3 length: 12 amino acids. The V gene's germline CDR1 is MNHEY and CDR2 SMNVEV (reference sequence). Deletions cut 7 bases from V and 6 bases from J, with 10 bases between. The CDR3 DNA reads TGTGCCAGCATAGTATCCGGCAATGAGCAGTTCTTC. Its protein is CASIVSGNEQFF.

This clonotype was observed at least ten times. The chain carries TRBV24-1 and TRBJ2-1; D perhaps matches TRBD1 (8 bases). CDR1 KGHDR and CDR2 SFDVKD come from the germline V gene. V gave up 0 bases and J gave up 8 bases, with 13 bases separating them. The length of the CDR3 is 15 residues. Written as DNA, the CDR3 is TGTGCCACCAGTGATTTGGGTACAGGGGGGGATGAGCAGTTCTTC. This translates into CATSDLGTGGDEQFF.

This clonotype was counted a few times. The CDR3 DNA is TGCAGTGAGCTGGGAGGTGCGGGGGGGCCCGCAGATACGCAGTATTTT. Protein: CSELGGAGGPADTQYF. This chain connects TRBV20-1 to TRBJ2-3; the match to TRBD2 covers 9 bases. Germline V CDR1 and CDR2: DFQATT, SNEGSKA (reference sequence). This CDR3 is 16 amino acids long. The junction had 15 bases not matched to a gene; V was cut back by 7 bases and J by 4 bases.

The rearrangement joins TRBV2 to TRBJ2-3; TRBD2 matches at 10 bases. This CDR3 comprises 15 residues. Germline CDR1 reads SNHLY; CDR2 reads FYNNEI. With V trimmed by 5 bases and J by 1 base, 3 bases remained unmatched. CDR3 DNA: TGTGCCAGCAGTTTCAGCGGGAGGGGCACAGATACGCAGTATTTT. Its protein product is CASSFSGRGTDTQYF.

The genes are TRBV10-3 and TRBJ2-5; 11 bases map to TRBD2. V dropped 10 bases and J dropped 2; count of bases not matched to a gene: 9. There are 15 residues in the CDR3. Germline V gene data show CDR1 as ENHRY and CDR2 as SYGVKD. The CDR3 coding sequence is TGTGCCAGCGAAGGGACTAGCGGTTCACAAGAGACCCAGTACTTC. This encodes CASEGTSGSQETQYF.

In this sample, this clonotype turned up a few times. The V and J genes are TRBV6-1 and TRBJ2-3, with D perhaps TRBD1 (5 bases). This CDR3 contains 16 residues. Trimming removed 1 base at V and 6 bases at J, with 17 bases between. Germline V lookup: CDR1 MNHNS, CDR2 SASEGT. The CDR3 DNA follows: TGTGCCAGCAGTGAAGAAAAACAGGCCGCAAGGGATACGCAGTATTTT. Amino acid sequence: CASSEEKQAARDTQYF.

This clonotype was counted at least ten times. The genes are TRBV2 and TRBJ2-6, with D uncertain. Germline V CDR1 and CDR2: SNHLY, FYNNEI. The V end was cut by 3 bases, the J end by 0 bases, with 3 bases between. The CDR3 loop spans 14 amino acids. The CDR3 is CASSDTSGANVLTF. CDR3 nucleotides: TGTGCCAGCAGTGATACCTCTGGGGCCAACGTCCTGACTTTC.

In the case of this clonotype: A read error is possible here, since a much larger clone lies one base away. The chain carries TRBV29-1 and TRBJ2-1; TRBD1 or TRBD2 may be the D gene (6 bases each). V was shortened by 5 bases and J by 6 bases, with 17 bases between the two germline ends. This CDR3 contains 14 residues. Germline lookup yields CDR1 SQVTM and CDR2 ANQGSEA. The CDR3 sequence is CSVQMGGAGNEQFF. CDR3 nucleotides: TGCAGCGTTCAAATGGGGGGCGCTGGCAATGAGCAGTTCTTC.

In its sample, this clonotype was seen many times. V gene TRBV20-1 combines with J gene TRBJ2-5; 8 nucleotides align to TRBD1. Trimming removed 3 bases from V and 7 bases from J; junction bases left unmatched: 16. Looked up from germline, CDR1 is DFQATT and CDR2 is SNEGSKA (reference sequence). This CDR3 contains 16 residues. Written as DNA, the CDR3 is TGCAGTGCTAGTCCCCTACTCCAGGGGGCTGGTACGACCCAGTACTTC. Its translation is CSASPLLQGAGTTQYF.

The chain carries TRBV5-1 and TRBJ2-7, with D possibly matching TRBD1 (6 bases). The CDR3 runs 14 residues. V shed 0 bases and J shed 1 base, with 8 bases lying between them. Germline assignment: CDR1 SGHRS and CDR2 YFSETQ. This chain's CDR3 is CASSLGDNSYEQYF. CDR3 coding DNA: TGCGCCAGCAGCTTGGGGGACAATTCCTACGAGCAGTACTTC.